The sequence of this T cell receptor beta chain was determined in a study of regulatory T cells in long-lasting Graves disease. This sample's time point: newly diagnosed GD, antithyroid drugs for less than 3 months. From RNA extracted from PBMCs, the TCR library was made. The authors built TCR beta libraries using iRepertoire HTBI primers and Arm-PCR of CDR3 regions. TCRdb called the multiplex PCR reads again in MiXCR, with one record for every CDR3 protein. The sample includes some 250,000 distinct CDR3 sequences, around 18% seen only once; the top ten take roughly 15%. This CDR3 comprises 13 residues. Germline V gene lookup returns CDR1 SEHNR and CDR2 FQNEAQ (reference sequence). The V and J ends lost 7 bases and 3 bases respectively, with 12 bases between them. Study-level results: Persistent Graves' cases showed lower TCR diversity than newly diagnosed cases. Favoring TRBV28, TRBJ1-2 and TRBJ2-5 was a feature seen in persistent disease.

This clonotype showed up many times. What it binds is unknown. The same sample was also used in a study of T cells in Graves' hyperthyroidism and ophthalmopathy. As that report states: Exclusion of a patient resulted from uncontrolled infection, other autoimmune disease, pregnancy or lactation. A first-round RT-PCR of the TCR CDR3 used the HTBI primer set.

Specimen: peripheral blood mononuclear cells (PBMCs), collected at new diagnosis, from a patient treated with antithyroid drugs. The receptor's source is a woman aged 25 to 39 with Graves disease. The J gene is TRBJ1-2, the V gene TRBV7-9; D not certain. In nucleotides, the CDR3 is TGTGCCAGCAAGTGGGAAACGGACTATGGCTACACCTTC. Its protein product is CASKWETDYGYTF.